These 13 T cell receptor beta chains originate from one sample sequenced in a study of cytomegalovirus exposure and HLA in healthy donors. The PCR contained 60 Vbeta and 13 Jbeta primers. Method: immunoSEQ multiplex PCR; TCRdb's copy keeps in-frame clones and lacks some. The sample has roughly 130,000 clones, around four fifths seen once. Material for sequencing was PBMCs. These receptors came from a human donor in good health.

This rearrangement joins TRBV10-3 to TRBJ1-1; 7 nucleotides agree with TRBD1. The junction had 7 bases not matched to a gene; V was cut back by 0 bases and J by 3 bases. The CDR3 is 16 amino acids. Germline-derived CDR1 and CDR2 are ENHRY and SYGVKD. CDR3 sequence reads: CAISESRGLGDTEAFF. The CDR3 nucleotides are TGTGCCATCAGTGAGTCGAGGGGGCTCGGGGACACTGAAGCTTTCTTT.

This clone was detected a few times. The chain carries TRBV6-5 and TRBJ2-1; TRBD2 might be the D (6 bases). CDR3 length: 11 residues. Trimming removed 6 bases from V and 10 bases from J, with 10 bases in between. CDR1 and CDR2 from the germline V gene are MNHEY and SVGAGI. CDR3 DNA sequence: TGTGCCAGCAGCCAAGGACTAGAGCAGTTCTTC. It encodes CASSQGLEQFF.

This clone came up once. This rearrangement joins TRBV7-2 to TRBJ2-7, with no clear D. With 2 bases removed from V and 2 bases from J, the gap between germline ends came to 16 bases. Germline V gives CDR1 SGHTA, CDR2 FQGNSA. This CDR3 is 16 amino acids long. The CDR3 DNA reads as TGTGCCAGCAGCTTATACGAAAGTGACTTAACCTACGAGCAGTACTTC. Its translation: CASSLYESDLTYEQYF.

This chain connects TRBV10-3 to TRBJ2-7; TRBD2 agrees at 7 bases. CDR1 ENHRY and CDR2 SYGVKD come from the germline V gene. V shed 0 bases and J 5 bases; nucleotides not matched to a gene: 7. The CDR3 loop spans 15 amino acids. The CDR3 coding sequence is TGTGCCATCAGTGAGTCGGGCCCGGGGGGTCACGAGCAGTACTTC. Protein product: CAISESGPGGHEQYF.

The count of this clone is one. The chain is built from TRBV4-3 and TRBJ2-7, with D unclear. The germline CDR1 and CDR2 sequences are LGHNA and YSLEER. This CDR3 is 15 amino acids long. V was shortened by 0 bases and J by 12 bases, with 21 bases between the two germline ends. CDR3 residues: CASSQDTFGLGLWYF. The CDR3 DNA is TGCGCCAGCAGCCAAGATACATTTGGCCTAGGATTATGGTACTTC.

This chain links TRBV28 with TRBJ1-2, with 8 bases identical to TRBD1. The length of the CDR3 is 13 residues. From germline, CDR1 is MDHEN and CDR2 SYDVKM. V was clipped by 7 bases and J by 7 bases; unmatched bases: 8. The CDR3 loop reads CASTTGTGRGYTF. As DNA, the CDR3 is TGTGCCAGCACCACTGGGACAGGTCGTGGCTACACCTTC.

The CDR3 DNA sequence: TGTGCCAGCAGCTTGGGGACTACGGGCTACGAGCAGTACTTC. Translated: CASSLGTTGYEQYF. The V gene is TRBV11-2, the J gene TRBJ2-7; TRBD2 matches at 7 bases. Germline trimming cut 3 bases from V and 3 bases from J; bases unmatched to any gene: 5. Germline V gene lookup returns CDR1 SGHAT and CDR2 FQNNGV. The CDR3 has 14 amino acids.

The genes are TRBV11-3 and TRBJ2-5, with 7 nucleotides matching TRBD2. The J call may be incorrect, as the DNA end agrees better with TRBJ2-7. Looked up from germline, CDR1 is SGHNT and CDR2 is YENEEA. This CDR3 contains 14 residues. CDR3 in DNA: TGTGCCAGCAGCTTAGCTAGCGGTTCCTACGAGCAGTACTTC. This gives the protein CASSLASGSYEQYF.

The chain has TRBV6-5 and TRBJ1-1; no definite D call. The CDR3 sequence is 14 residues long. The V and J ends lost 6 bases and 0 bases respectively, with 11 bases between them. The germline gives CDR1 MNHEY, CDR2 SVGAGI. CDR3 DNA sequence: TGTGCCAGCAGGCCGGGAGCTATGAACACTGAAGCTTTCTTT. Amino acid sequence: CASRPGAMNTEAFF.

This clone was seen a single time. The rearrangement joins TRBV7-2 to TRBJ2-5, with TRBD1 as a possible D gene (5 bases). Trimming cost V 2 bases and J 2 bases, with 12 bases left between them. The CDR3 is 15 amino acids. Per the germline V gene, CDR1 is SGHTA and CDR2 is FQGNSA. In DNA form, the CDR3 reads TGTGCCAGCAGCTTAATCCCAGGGTGGCAAGAGACCCAGTACTTC. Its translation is CASSLIPGWQETQYF.

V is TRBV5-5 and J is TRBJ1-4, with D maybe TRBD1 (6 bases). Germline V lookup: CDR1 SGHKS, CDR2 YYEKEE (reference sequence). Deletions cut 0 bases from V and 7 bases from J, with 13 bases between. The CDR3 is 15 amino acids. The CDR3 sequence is CASSLVAGEGEKLFF. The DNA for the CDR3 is TGTGCCAGCAGCTTGGTGGCAGGGGAGGGTGAAAAACTGTTTTTT.

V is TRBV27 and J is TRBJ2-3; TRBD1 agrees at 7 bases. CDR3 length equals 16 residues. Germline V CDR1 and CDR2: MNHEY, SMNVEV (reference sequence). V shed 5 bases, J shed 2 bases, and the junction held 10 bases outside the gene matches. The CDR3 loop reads CASSNRDSWITDTQYF. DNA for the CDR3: TGTGCCAGCAGTAACCGGGACAGCTGGATCACAGATACGCAGTATTTT.

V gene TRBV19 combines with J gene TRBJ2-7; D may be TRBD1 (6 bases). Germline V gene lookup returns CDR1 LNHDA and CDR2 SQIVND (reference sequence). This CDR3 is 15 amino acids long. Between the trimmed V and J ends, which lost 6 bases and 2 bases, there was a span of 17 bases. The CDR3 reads CASSIETPGAYEQYF. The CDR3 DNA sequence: TGTGCCAGTAGCATCGAGACCCCAGGGGCCTACGAGCAGTACTTC. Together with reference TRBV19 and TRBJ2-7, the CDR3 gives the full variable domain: DGGITQSPKYLFRKEGQNVTLSCEQNLNHDAMYWYRQDPGQGLRLIYYSQIVNDFQKGDIAEGYSVSREKKESFPLTVTSAQKNPTAFYLCASSIETPGAYEQYFGPGTRLTVT.